The 11 T cell receptor beta chains presented below share a single source sample, sequenced in a study of blood T cell repertoires in COVID-19. Only in-frame clones appear in the TCRdb table, and some are missing; sequencing was by immunoSEQ multiplex PCR. The table includes 100,000 or so clones, 85% to 90% detected once. Sequencing was carried out using peripheral blood. All receptors derive from a woman of 80 years or more with acute or convalescent COVID-19.

This sequence joins TRBV9 and TRBJ2-2; 8 bases fit TRBD2. CDR1 and CDR2 (germline): SGDLS, YYNGEE. V trimming: 0 bases; J trimming: 7 bases; junction bases outside the gene matches: 5. The CDR3 is 15 residues long. For the CDR3, the DNA is TGTGCCAGCAGCGTAGCGGGGGGGCCGGTCGGGGAGCTGTTTTTT. It translates to CASSVAGGPVGELFF.

The CDR3 nucleotides read TGTGCCAGCAGTGACACGCGGTATGGTGAGCAGTACTTC. It is translated as CASSDTRYGEQYF. The rearrangement joins TRBV2 to TRBJ2-7; D is unresolved. The germline V gene has CDR1 SNHLY and CDR2 FYNNEI. V was trimmed by 3 bases and J by 7 bases, leaving 13 bases between them. The CDR3 runs 13 residues.

This clone was found once. The chain links TRBV14 to TRBJ1-5; 7 bases line up with TRBD1. Germline trimming cut 6 bases from V and 8 bases from J; bases unmatched to any gene: 7. The germline V gene has CDR1 SGHDN and CDR2 FVKESK. This CDR3 comprises 13 residues. DNA for the CDR3: TGTGCCAGCAGTCCACAGGGGAACGAGCCCCAGCATTTT. Protein: CASSPQGNEPQHF.

The chain recombines TRBV9 with TRBJ2-1; 12 positions agree with TRBD2. The germline V gene has CDR1 SGDLS and CDR2 YYNGEE. The ends lost 4 bases at V and 7 bases at J; junction bases unmatched: 6. This CDR3 has 15 amino acids. The CDR3 DNA follows: TGTGCCAGCAGCCCACCTAGCGGGGGGGCGAATGAGCAGTTCTTC. Its protein product is CASSPPSGGANEQFF.

The V gene is TRBV18, the J gene TRBJ2-7; D perhaps matches TRBD2 (7 bases). This CDR3 has 14 residues. V was cut by 6 bases and J by 6 bases, with 18 bases left in between. Germline CDR1 KGHSH, CDR2 LQKENI. In nucleotides, the CDR3 is TGTGCCAGCTCCCCGGGACGCGGGGGCAGCGAGCAGTACTTC. It encodes CASSPGRGGSEQYF. Combining the CDR3 with reference TRBV18 and TRBJ2-7 gives the whole variable domain NAGVMQNPRHLVRRRGQEARLRCSPMKGHSHVYWYRQLPEEGLKFMVYLQKENIIDESGMPKERFSAEFPKEGPSILRIQQVVRGDSAAYFCASSPGRGGSEQYFGPGTRLTVT.

The genes are TRBV5-4 and TRBJ2-7; TRBD2 aligns across 13 bases. The length of the CDR3 is 16 residues. Germline CDR1 reads SGHNT; CDR2 reads YYREEE (reference sequence). The V gene end was trimmed by 4 bases and the J gene end by 2 bases; junction bases not matched to a gene: 6. The CDR3 DNA follows: TGTGCCAGCAGCGAGGGACTAGCGGGGCGAGCCTACGAGCAGTACTTC. Its translation: CASSEGLAGRAYEQYF.

The chain carries TRBV18 and TRBJ2-5, with 9 bases that match TRBD1. After removal of 11 bases from V and 2 bases from J, the junction contained 9 bases not matched to a gene. This CDR3 spans 14 amino acids. Looked up from germline, CDR1 is KGHSH and CDR2 is LQKENI. DNA for the CDR3: TGTGCCGGAAGAGGGACAGGGTTTCAAGAGACCCAGTACTTC. Translated: CAGRGTGFQETQYF. The full variable domain, in which reference TRBV18 and TRBJ2-5 provide the parts outside the CDR3, is NAGVMQNPRHLVRRRGQEARLRCSPMKGHSHVYWYRQLPEEGLKFMVYLQKENIIDESGMPKERFSAEFPKEGPSILRIQQVVRGDSAAYFCAGRGTGFQETQYFGPGTRLLVL.

V and J are TRBV7-6 and TRBJ2-3, with TRBD2 matching 7 bases. Germline V gives CDR1 SGHVS, CDR2 FNYEAQ. CDR3 length: 16 amino acids. V gave up 1 base and J gave up 5 bases; unmatched junction bases: 9. This CDR3 is CASSLGGGMKRDTQYF. The CDR3 bases are TGTGCCAGCAGCTTAGGCGGGGGAATGAAAAGAGATACGCAGTATTTT.

This chain links TRBV19 with TRBJ2-2, with 9 bases matching TRBD1. This CDR3 contains 17 residues. Per the germline V gene, CDR1 is LNHDA and CDR2 is SQIVND (reference sequence). Trimming at V came to 7 bases and at J to 0 bases, leaving 9 bases not matched to a gene. CDR3 loop: CASTGTGHPSNTGELFF. CDR3 nucleotides: TGTGCCAGTACTGGGACAGGGCATCCCTCGAACACCGGGGAGCTGTTTTTT.

This clone was seen a few times. The CDR3 spells CASSESLGQGLYQPQHF. The DNA for the CDR3 is TGTGCCAGCAGTGAAAGCTTAGGACAGGGGCTCTATCAGCCCCAGCATTTT. The chain uses TRBV6-1 and TRBJ1-5; 9 nucleotides line up with TRBD1. V lost 2 bases, J lost 5 bases, and 10 bases stayed unmatched. The CDR3 loop spans 17 amino acids. Germline lookup yields CDR1 MNHNS and CDR2 SASEGT.

This clone was seen a few times. This chain joins TRBV18 and TRBJ2-7; TRBD1 matches 7 bases. V shed 1 base and J 0 bases; nucleotides not matched to a gene: 6. CDR3 length equals 16 residues. Germline V gene sequence: CDR1 KGHSH, CDR2 LQKENI. The CDR3 protein is CASSPQGAGSSYEQYF. DNA for the CDR3: TGTGCCAGCTCACCACAGGGGGCCGGTAGCTCCTACGAGCAGTACTTC.